Ten or more counts support the clone carrying this TCR beta chain. This specimen belongs to a study of regulatory T cells in long-lasting Graves disease. Libraries of TCR beta came from iRepertoire HTBI primers plus Arm-PCR of CDR3 regions. In TCRdb, the multiplex PCR reads were re-called with MiXCR into one record per CDR3 protein. The sample includes 350,000 to 450,000 distinct CDR3 sequences, approximately 16% of them seen just once. Sample time point: newly diagnosed GD, antithyroid drugs for less than 3 months. The TCR library was made from RNA extracted from PBMCs. The CDR3 loop spans 13 amino acids. Germline loops: CDR1 LGHDT, CDR2 YNNKEL (reference sequence). V gave up 5 bases and J gave up 3 bases, with 10 bases separating them. This sample was also put to use in a study of T cells in Graves' hyperthyroidism and ophthalmopathy. As reported in that work: In the blood, most expanded thyroid clonotypes above 0.001 appeared as well.

The material sequenced was peripheral blood mononuclear cells (PBMCs), taken at new diagnosis, from a patient treated with antithyroid drugs. This chain joins TRBV3-1 and TRBJ1-2; D gene ambiguous. This TCR was sampled from a man aged 35-49 years with Graves disease. CDR3 sequence (DNA): TGTGCCAGCAGCACCGACACCTACTATGGCTACACCTTC. As protein: CASSTDTYYGYTF.